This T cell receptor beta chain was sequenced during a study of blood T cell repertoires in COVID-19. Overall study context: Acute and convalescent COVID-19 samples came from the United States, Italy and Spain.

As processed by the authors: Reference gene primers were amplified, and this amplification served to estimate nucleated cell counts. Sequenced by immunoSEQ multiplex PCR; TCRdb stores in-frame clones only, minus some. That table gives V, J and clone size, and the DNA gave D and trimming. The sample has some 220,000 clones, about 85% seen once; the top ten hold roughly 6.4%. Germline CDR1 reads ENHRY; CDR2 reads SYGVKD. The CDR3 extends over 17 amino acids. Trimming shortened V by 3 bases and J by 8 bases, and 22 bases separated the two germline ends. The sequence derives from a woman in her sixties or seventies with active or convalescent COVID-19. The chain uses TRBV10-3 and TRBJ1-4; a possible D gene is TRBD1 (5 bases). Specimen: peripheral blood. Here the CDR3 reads CAISDGQTGQTGEKLFF. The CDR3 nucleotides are TGTGCCATCAGTGATGGTCAGACTGGACAAACTGGGGAAAAACTGTTTTTT.